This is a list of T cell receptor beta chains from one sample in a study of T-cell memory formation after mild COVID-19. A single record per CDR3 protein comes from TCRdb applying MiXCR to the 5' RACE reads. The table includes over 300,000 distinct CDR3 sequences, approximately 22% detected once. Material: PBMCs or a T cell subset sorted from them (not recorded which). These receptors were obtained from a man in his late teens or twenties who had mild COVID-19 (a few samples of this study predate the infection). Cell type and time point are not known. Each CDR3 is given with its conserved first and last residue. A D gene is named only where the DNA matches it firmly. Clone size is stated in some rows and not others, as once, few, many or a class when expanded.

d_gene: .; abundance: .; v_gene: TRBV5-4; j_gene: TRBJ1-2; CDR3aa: CASSLSQANYGYTF; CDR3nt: TGTGCCAGCAGCTTGAGTCAGGCAAACTATGGCTACACCTTC
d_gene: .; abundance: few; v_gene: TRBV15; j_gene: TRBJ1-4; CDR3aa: CATSRVPGGAEKLFF; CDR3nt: TGTGCCACCAGCAGAGTCCCCGGGGGAGCGGAAAAACTGTTTTTT
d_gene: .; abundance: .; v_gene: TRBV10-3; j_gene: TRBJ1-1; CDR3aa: CAISVAGREAFF; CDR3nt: TGTGCCATCAGTGTGGCGGGGCGTGAAGCTTTCTTT
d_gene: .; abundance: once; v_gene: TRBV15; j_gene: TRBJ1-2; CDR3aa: CATSPPSGGSHYGYTF; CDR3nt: TGTGCCACCAGCCCACCATCGGGGGGAAGTCACTATGGCTACACCTTC
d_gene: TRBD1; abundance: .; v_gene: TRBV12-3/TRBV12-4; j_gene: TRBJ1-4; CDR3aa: CASRLQGAGEKLFF; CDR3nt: TGTGCCAGCAGATTACAGGGGGCAGGGGAAAAACTGTTTTTT
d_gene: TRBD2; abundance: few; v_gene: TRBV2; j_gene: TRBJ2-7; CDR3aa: CASRGRAYEQYF; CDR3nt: TGTGCCAGCAGGGGGAGGGCCTACGAGCAGTACTTC
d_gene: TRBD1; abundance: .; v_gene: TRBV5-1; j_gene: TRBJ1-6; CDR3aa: CASSRGQGDNSPLHF; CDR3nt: TGCGCCAGCAGCAGAGGACAGGGGGATAATTCACCCCTCCACTTT
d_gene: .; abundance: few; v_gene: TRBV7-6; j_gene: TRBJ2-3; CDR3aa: CASSPRLTGGDTQYF; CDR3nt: TGTGCCAGCAGCCCGAGACTAACCGGGGGAGATACGCAGTATTTT
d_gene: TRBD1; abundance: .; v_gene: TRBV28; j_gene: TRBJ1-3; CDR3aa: CASSLYTGVDTIYF; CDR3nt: TGTGCCAGCAGTTTATACACAGGGGTGGACACCATATATTTT
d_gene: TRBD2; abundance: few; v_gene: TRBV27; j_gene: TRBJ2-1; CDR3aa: CASSSGTSKRDEQFF; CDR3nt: TGTGCCAGCAGTTCGGGGACTAGTAAGCGAGATGAGCAGTTCTTC
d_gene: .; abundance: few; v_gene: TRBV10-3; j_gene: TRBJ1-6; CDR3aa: CAISEGAEKSYNSPLHF; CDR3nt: TGTGCCATCAGTGAGGGGGCAGAGAAGTCCTATAATTCACCCCTCCACTTT
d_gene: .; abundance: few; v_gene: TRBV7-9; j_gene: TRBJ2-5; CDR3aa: CASSLHQETQYF; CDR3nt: TGTGCCAGCAGCTTACACCAAGAGACCCAGTACTTC
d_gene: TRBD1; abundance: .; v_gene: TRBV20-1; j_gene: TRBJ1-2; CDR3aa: CSAQDREDLHTF; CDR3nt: TGCAGTGCTCAGGACAGGGAGGATCTCCACACCTTC
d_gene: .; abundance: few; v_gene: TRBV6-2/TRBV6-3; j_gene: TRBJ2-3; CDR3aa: CASSSSWDTQYF; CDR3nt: TGTGCCAGCAGCTCCTCCTGGGATACGCAGTATTTT
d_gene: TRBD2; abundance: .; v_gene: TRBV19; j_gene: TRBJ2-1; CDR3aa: CASRKAGSSYNEQFF; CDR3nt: TGTGCCAGTAGAAAAGCGGGGAGCTCCTACAATGAGCAGTTCTTC
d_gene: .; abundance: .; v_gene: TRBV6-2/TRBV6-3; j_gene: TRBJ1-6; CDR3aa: CASSSPGVESPLHF; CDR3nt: TGTGCCAGCAGTTCTCCAGGGGTGGAATCACCCCTCCACTTT
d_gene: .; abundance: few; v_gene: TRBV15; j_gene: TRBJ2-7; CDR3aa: CATSLVGDYEQYF; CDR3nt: TGTGCCACCAGCCTCGTCGGGGACTACGAGCAGTACTTC
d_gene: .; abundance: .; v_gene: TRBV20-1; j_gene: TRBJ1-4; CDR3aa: CSARDRAGGDEKLFF; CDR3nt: TGCAGTGCTAGAGATCGGGCAGGAGGCGATGAAAAACTGTTTTTT
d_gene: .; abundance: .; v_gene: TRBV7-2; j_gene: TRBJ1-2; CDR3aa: CASSLATADGYTF; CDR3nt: TGTGCCAGCAGCTTAGCGACAGCTGATGGCTACACCTTC
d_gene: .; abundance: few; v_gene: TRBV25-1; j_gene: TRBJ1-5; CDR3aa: CASSAGEIQPQHF; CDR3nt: TGTGCCAGCAGTGCGGGGGAAATTCAGCCCCAGCATTTT
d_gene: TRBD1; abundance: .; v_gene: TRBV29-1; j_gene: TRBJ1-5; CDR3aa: CSVEDGTGAGQPQHF; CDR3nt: TGCAGCGTTGAAGATGGGACAGGAGCAGGGCAGCCCCAGCATTTT
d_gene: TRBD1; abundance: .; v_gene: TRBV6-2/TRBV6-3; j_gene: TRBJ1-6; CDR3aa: CASRGTGYGFRNSPLHF; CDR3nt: TGTGCCAGCAGGGGGACAGGGTACGGGTTCCGAAATTCACCCCTCCACTTT
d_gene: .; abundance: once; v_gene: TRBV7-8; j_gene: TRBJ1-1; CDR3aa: CASSRGGRTEAFF; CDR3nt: TGTGCCAGCAGCCGGGGGGGGAGGACTGAAGCTTTCTTT
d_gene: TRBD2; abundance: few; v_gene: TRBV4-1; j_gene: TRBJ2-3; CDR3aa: CASSLFETSGGSTTDTQYF; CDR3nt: TGCGCCAGCAGCCTTTTCGAGACTAGCGGGGGGTCGACCACAGATACGCAGTATTTT
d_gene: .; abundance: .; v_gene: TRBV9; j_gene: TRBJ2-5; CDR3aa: CASSAGQKETQYF; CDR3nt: TGTGCCAGCAGCGCCGGACAGAAAGAGACCCAGTACTTC
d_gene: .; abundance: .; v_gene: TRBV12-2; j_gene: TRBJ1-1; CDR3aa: CASRPFMNTEAFF; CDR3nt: TGTGCAAGTCGCCCCTTTATGAACACTGAAGCTTTCTTT
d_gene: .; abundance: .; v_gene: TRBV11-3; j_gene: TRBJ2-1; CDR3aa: CASSLEAGPRDEQFF; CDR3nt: TGTGCCAGCAGCTTAGAGGCGGGTCCACGCGATGAGCAGTTCTTC
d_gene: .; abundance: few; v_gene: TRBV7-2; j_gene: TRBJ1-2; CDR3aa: CASSPLVDYGYTF; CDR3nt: TGTGCCAGCAGCCCGCTCGTTGACTATGGCTACACCTTC
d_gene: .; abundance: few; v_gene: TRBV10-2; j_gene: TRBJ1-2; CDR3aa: CASSRQGDYGYTF; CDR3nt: TGCGCCAGCAGCCGGCAGGGAGACTATGGCTACACCTTC
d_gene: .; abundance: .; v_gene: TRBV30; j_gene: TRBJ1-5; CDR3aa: CAWSEGFSNQPQHF; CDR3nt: TGTGCCTGGAGTGAGGGATTTTCCAATCAGCCCCAGCATTTT
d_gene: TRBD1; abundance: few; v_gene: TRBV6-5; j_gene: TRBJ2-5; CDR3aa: CASSGTGVKETQYF; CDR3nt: TGTGCCAGTTCCGGGACAGGGGTGAAAGAGACCCAGTACTTC
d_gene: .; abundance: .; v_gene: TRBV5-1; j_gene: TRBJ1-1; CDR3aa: CARSLHTEAFF; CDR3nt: TGCGCCAGAAGCCTGCACACTGAAGCTTTCTTT
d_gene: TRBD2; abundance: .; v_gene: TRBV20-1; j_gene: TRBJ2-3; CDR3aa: CSARPGTSGGKQYF; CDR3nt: TGCAGTGCTAGGCCTGGGACTAGCGGGGGGAAGCAGTATTTT
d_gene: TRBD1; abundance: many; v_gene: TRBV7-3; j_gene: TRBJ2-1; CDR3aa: CASSPGQSYNEQFF; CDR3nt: TGTGCCAGCAGCCCGGGACAGTCCTACAATGAGCAGTTCTTC
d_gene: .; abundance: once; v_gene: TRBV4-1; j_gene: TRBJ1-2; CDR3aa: CASSQAQKRDGYTF; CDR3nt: TGCGCCAGCAGCCAAGCCCAGAAAAGGGATGGCTACACCTTC
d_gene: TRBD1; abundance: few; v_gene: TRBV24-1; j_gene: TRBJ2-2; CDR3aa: CATSDSDRGLTGELFF; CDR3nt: TGTGCCACCAGTGATTCGGACAGGGGGTTGACCGGGGAGCTGTTTTTT
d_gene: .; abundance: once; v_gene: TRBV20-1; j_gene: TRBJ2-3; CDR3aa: CSAKKPAAGTDTQYF; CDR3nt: TGCAGTGCCAAGAAACCAGCGGCAGGCACAGATACGCAGTATTTT
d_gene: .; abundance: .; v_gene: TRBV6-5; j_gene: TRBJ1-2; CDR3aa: CASSQSGSGNYGYTF; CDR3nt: TGTGCCAGCAGCCAGTCGGGTTCGGGTAACTATGGCTACACCTTC
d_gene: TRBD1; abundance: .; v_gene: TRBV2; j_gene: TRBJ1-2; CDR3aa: CASRTGAYGYTF; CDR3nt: TGTGCCAGCAGGACAGGGGCCTATGGCTACACCTTC
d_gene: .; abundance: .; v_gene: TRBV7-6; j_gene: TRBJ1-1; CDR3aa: CASSSQGGGMNTEAFF; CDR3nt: TGTGCCAGCAGCTCACAAGGCGGGGGCATGAACACTGAAGCTTTCTTT
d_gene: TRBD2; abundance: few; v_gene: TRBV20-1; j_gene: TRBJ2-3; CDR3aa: CSARLAGGRDTQYF; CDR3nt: TGCAGTGCTAGACTAGCGGGGGGGCGGGATACGCAGTATTTT
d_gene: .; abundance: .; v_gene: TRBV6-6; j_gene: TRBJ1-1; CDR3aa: CASTLQVYTEAFF; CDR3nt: TGTGCCAGCACCTTACAGGTCTACACTGAAGCTTTCTTT
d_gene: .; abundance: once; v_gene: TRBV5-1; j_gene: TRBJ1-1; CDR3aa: CASSLGVGGNTEAFF; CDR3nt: TGCGCCAGCAGCTTGGGCGTAGGGGGGAACACTGAAGCTTTCTTT
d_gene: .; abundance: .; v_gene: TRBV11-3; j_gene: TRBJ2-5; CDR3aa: CASSPGVQNQETQYF; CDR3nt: TGTGCCAGCAGCCCCGGGGTGCAGAATCAAGAGACCCAGTACTTC
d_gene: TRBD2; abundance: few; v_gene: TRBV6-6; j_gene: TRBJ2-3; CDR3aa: CASTPRGQRGGVDTQYF; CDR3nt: TGTGCCAGCACTCCCCGGGGCCAGCGGGGAGGTGTGGATACGCAGTATTTT
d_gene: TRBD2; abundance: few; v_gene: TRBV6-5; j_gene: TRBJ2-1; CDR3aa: CASSPASGGADEQFF; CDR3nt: TGTGCCAGCAGTCCAGCTAGCGGGGGGGCCGATGAGCAGTTCTTC
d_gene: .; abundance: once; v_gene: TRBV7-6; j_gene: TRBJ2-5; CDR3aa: CASSTLHQETKYF; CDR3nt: TGTGCCAGCAGCACCTTACACCAAGAGACCAAGTACTTC
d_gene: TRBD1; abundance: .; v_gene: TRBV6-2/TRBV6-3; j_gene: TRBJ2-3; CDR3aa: CASRAETGGTDTQYF; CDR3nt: TGTGCCAGCAGGGCCGAAACAGGGGGCACAGATACGCAGTATTTT
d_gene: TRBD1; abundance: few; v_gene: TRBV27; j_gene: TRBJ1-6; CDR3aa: CASSPGQGTSPLHF; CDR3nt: TGTGCCAGCAGTCCCGGACAGGGAACGTCACCCCTCCACTTT
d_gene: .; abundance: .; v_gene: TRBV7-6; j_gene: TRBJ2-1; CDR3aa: CASSPLRFNEQFF; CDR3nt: TGTGCCAGCAGCCCCTTGCGGTTCAATGAGCAGTTCTTC
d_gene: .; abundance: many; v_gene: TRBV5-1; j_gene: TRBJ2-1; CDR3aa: CASSLTSGTPSMRQFF; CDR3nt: TGCGCCAGCAGCTTGACCAGCGGGACACCATCAATGAGGCAGTTCTTC
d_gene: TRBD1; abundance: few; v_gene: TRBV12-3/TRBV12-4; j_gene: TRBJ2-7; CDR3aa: CASSWGQGISYEQYF; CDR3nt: TGTGCCAGCAGTTGGGGACAGGGGATATCCTACGAGCAGTACTTC
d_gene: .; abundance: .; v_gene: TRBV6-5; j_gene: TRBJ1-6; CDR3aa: CASTTGAGYSPLHF; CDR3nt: TGTGCCAGCACCACTGGGGCAGGTTATTCACCCCTCCACTTT
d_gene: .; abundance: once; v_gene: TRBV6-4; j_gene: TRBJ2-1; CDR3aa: CASTCPGPEVNEQFF; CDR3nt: TGTGCCAGCACCTGCCCGGGGCCCGAGGTCAATGAGCAGTTCTTC
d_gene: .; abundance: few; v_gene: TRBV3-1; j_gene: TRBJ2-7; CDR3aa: CASSHGGAYEQYF; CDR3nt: TGTGCCAGCAGCCACGGCGGGGCATACGAGCAGTACTTC
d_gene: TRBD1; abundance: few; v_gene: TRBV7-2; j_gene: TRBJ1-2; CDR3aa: CASSLSGTGGLRTNYGYTF; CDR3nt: TGTGCCAGCAGCCTCTCCGGGACAGGGGGCCTTCGGACTAACTATGGCTACACCTTC
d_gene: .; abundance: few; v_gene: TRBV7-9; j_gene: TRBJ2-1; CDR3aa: CATGGGGNNEQFF; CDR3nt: TGTGCAACGGGCGGGGGCGGCAACAATGAGCAGTTCTTC